Shown below are 29 T cell receptor beta chains from a single sample sequenced in a study of cytomegalovirus exposure and HLA in healthy donors. PCR was performed using 60 Vbeta and 13 Jbeta primers. Generated by immunoSEQ multiplex PCR, the TCRdb table keeps only in-frame clones and is missing some. The table includes 150,000 to 200,000 clones, around 80% detected once. The sample was PBMCs. The receptors were sampled from a woman aged 40 to 50 in good health and CMV-seronegative.

The count of this clone is one. This chain uses TRBV28 with TRBJ1-5; D is possibly TRBD1 (6 bases). Per germline, CDR1 MDHEN and CDR2 SYDVKM. The CDR3 is made up of 16 amino acids. With 1 base removed from V and 1 base from J, the gap between germline ends came to 11 bases. CDR3 sequence reads: CASSLLGRGSNQPQHF. The CDR3 DNA reads as TGTGCCAGCAGTTTATTGGGTAGGGGGAGCAATCAGCCCCAGCATTTT.

This clone was detected only a few times. This rearrangement joins TRBV29-1 to TRBJ1-5, with TRBD1 identical over 8 bases. The CDR3 has 13 residues. The ends lost 6 bases at V and 5 bases at J; junction bases unmatched: 6. Germline-derived CDR1 and CDR2 are SQVTM and ANQGSEA. The CDR3 loop reads CSVRTGLDQPQHF. CDR3 coding DNA: TGCAGCGTGAGGACAGGGTTGGATCAGCCCCAGCATTTT.

The gene calls are TRBV28 and TRBJ1-1, with a tentative D call TRBD1 (6 bases). The germline V and J ends were trimmed by 3 bases and 1 base, with 15 bases remaining between them. CDR3 length: 16 residues. Germline V gene data show CDR1 as MDHEN and CDR2 as SYDVKM. The CDR3 reads CASSLPTGGQNTEAFF. The CDR3 DNA is TGTGCCAGCAGTTTGCCGACGGGGGGGCAGAACACTGAAGCTTTCTTT.

The chain is built from TRBV6-5 and TRBJ2-1; unclear D gene. From germline, CDR1 is MNHEY and CDR2 SVGAGI. The V end was cut by 5 bases, the J end by 4 bases, with 6 bases between. CDR3 length: 12 residues. The CDR3 loop reads CASSNRYNEQFF. DNA of the CDR3: TGTGCCAGCAGTAATCGGTACAATGAGCAGTTCTTC.

The chain uses TRBV9 and TRBJ1-2; 12 bases line up with TRBD1. The ends lost 3 bases at V and 5 bases at J; junction bases unmatched: 11. The germline gives CDR1 SGDLS, CDR2 YYNGEE. The CDR3 sequence is 17 residues long. CDR3 DNA: TGTGCCAGCAGCGGAGGAGGGGGACAGGGGGCCTGGTATGGCTACACCTTC. Encoded protein: CASSGGGGQGAWYGYTF.

CDR3 coding DNA: TGTGCCAGCAGCCATCCCGGGAGTTCCACCGGGGAGCTGTTTTTT. It codes for CASSHPGSSTGELFF. The chain links TRBV4-2 to TRBJ2-2, with a weak D call TRBD2 (6 bases). The germline CDR1 and CDR2 sequences are LGHNA and YNFKEQ. V gave up 3 bases and J gave up 4 bases, with 12 bases separating them. The CDR3 is 15 residues long.

There are a few counts of this clone. The rearrangement joins TRBV7-2 to TRBJ2-7, with unresolved D. The CDR3 runs to 14 residues. V gave up 1 base and J gave up 2 bases, with 9 bases separating them. CDR1 is SGHTA and CDR2 is FQGNSA in the germline V gene. CDR3 bases: TGTGCCAGCAGCTTAGGCCCGAGGACCTACGAGCAGTACTTC. Its translation is CASSLGPRTYEQYF.

The chain carries TRBV11-3 and TRBJ1-1, with TRBD1 as a possible D gene (6 bases). The germline CDR1 and CDR2 sequences are SGHNT and YENEEA. The CDR3 is 15 residues long. The germline V and J ends were trimmed by 5 bases and 0 bases, with 13 bases remaining between them. The CDR3 sequence is CASSQDRPMNTEAFF. CDR3 nucleotide sequence: TGTGCCAGCAGCCAAGACAGGCCTATGAACACTGAAGCTTTCTTT.

The rearrangement joins TRBV13 to TRBJ2-7, with TRBD1 as a possible D gene (6 bases). V was clipped by 5 bases and J by 3 bases, with 11 bases between them. This CDR3 has 13 residues. CDR1 is PRHDT and CDR2 is FYEKMQ in the germline V gene (reference sequence). Here the CDR3 DNA reads TGTGCCAGCAGCGCCGGACAGAACTACGAGCAGTACTTC. This gives the protein CASSAGQNYEQYF.

This clone has more than one count but fewer than ten. The chain links TRBV2 to TRBJ1-5; no definite D call. V was cut by 3 bases and J by 6 bases, with 9 bases left in between. This CDR3 spans 13 amino acids. Germline V lookup: CDR1 SNHLY, CDR2 FYNNEI. CDR3 coding DNA: TGTGCCAGCAGTGATAGGCACAGTCAGCCCCAGCATTTT. This sequence encodes CASSDRHSQPQHF.

This clone came up a few times. This chain joins TRBV7-9 and TRBJ1-1; D is unresolved. CDR1 and CDR2 (germline): SEHNR, FQNEAQ (reference sequence). Trimming stripped 1 base from V and 3 bases from J, with 9 bases between. The CDR3 sequence is 14 residues long. The CDR3 sequence is CASSLGGSHTEAFF. The DNA of the CDR3 is TGTGCCAGCAGCTTAGGCGGGAGTCACACTGAAGCTTTCTTT.

This chain joins TRBV4-1 and TRBJ1-4; tentatively, D is TRBD1 (5 bases). The CDR3 extends over 14 amino acids. Germline lookup yields CDR1 MGHRA and CDR2 YSYEKL. Trimming shortened V by 5 bases and J by 4 bases, and 11 bases separated the two germline ends. The CDR3 DNA reads as TGCGCCAGCAGCGAAGGACATCGTAATGAAAAACTGTTTTTT. Amino acids: CASSEGHRNEKLFF.

This clone was observed once. This rearrangement joins TRBV5-1 to TRBJ1-2, with TRBD1 identical over 7 bases. This CDR3 has 15 residues. The junction had 14 bases not matched to a gene; V was cut back by 4 bases and J by 8 bases. Per the germline V gene, CDR1 is SGHRS and CDR2 is YFSETQ. CDR3 loop: CASSTAGTEPRGYTF. CDR3 DNA sequence: TGCGCCAGCAGCACTGCCGGGACAGAGCCAAGGGGCTACACCTTC.

CDR3 coding DNA: TGTGCCAGCAGTTCGGGGGTTGGCTCTGGGGCCAACGTCCTGACTTTC. It codes for CASSSGVGSGANVLTF. The chain has TRBV6-5 and TRBJ2-6, with D possibly being TRBD2 (6 bases). Looked up from germline, CDR1 is MNHEY and CDR2 is SVGAGI. The CDR3 spans 16 residues. V lost 4 bases and J 0 bases, leaving 10 bases between the germline ends.

The V gene is TRBV5-4, the J gene TRBJ1-2, with 7 bases matching TRBD1. CDR1 is SGHNT and CDR2 is YYREEE in the germline V gene (reference sequence). CDR3 size: 16 residues. The V segment lost 5 bases and the J segment 0 bases; nucleotides outside the gene matches: 10. The CDR3 region has the DNA TGTGCCAGCAGTATACTAGGGGACAGTTCTAACTATGGCTACACCTTC. Residues: CASSILGDSSNYGYTF.

The V and J genes are TRBV6-1 and TRBJ1-1, with D uncertain. The CDR3 loop spans 15 amino acids. In germline, CDR1 is MNHNS, CDR2 SASEGT. V was clipped by 1 base and J by 3 bases, with 12 bases between them. CDR3 residues: CASSEDIGLYTEAFF. In nucleotides, the CDR3 is TGTGCCAGCAGTGAAGATATAGGACTTTACACTGAAGCTTTCTTT.

The rearrangement links TRBV28 to TRBJ1-4; possibly TRBD1 for D (5 bases). This CDR3 is 14 amino acids long. Trimming took off 0 bases at V and 7 bases at J, with 9 bases between the two ends. Germline-derived CDR1 and CDR2 are MDHEN and SYDVKM. Here the CDR3 reads CASSLWQGGEKLFF. DNA of the CDR3: TGTGCCAGCAGTTTATGGCAGGGCGGTGAAAAACTGTTTTTT.

This clone occurred once. At the DNA level, this CDR3 is encoded by other sequences in the same sample as well. V usage is TRBV5-6 and J usage is TRBJ2-7; TRBD2 agrees at 13 bases. The V gene end was trimmed by 4 bases and the J gene end by 2 bases; junction bases not matched to a gene: 3. The CDR3 runs 15 residues. From germline, CDR1 is SGHDT and CDR2 YYEEEE. In DNA, the CDR3 is TGTGCCAGCAGCCAAGGACTAGCGGGGGCCTACGAGCAGTACTTC. Translation gives CASSQGLAGAYEQYF.

This clone was picked up a small number of times. The gene calls are TRBV27 and TRBJ1-6; 7 bases agree with TRBD1. The V segment lost 3 bases and the J segment 3 bases; nucleotides outside the gene matches: 14. The germline V gene encodes CDR1 MNHEY and CDR2 SMNVEV (reference sequence). The CDR3 totals 19 residues. This CDR3 reads CASSFRINQGQLYNSPLHF. In DNA, the CDR3 is TGTGCCAGCAGTTTCCGAATCAACCAGGGACAGCTCTATAATTCACCCCTCCACTTT.

V usage is TRBV6-4 and J usage is TRBJ2-1; 13 nucleotides agree with TRBD2. Unmatched junction bases numbered 12, after V lost 2 bases and J lost 5 bases. In germline, CDR1 is MRHNA, CDR2 SNTAGT. The CDR3 spans 19 residues. The CDR3 protein is CASSDGGLAGPGAHNEQFF. CDR3 DNA sequence: TGTGCCAGCAGTGACGGGGGACTAGCGGGACCGGGGGCCCACAATGAGCAGTTCTTC.

The chain employs TRBV9 and TRBJ2-5; D uncertain. The CDR3 extends over 13 amino acids. V lost 0 bases to trimming and J lost 4 bases, with 7 bases between them. Germline assignment: CDR1 SGDLS and CDR2 YYNGEE. The CDR3 loop is CASSVGPGETQYF. The CDR3 region has the DNA TGTGCCAGCAGCGTAGGTCCCGGAGAGACCCAGTACTTC.

This sequence joins TRBV20-1 and TRBJ2-3; D is perhaps TRBD2 (6 bases). Germline V gene lookup returns CDR1 DFQATT and CDR2 SNEGSKA (reference sequence). The CDR3 is 11 residues long. The ends were cut back, 4 bases at V and 7 bases at J, with 9 bases in the middle. The CDR3 reads CSATEGNTQYF. CDR3 nucleotide sequence: TGCAGTGCTACGGAGGGGAATACGCAGTATTTT.

This chain's CDR3 is CASSPAGFTDTQYF. CDR3 nucleotides: TGCGCCAGCAGTCCAGCGGGGTTCACAGATACGCAGTATTTT. This rearrangement joins TRBV10-2 to TRBJ2-3; 7 bases line up with TRBD2. In germline, CDR1 is WSHSY, CDR2 SAAADI. The CDR3 sequence is 14 residues long. V lost 5 bases to trimming and J lost 2 bases; unmatched junction nucleotides: 4.

V usage is TRBV25-1 and J usage is TRBJ1-1, with D possibly matching TRBD1 (5 bases). Germline V gene lookup returns CDR1 MGHDK and CDR2 SYGVNS. The germline V and J ends were trimmed by 8 bases and 3 bases, with 13 bases remaining between them. The length of the CDR3 is 13 residues. CDR3 sequence (DNA): TGTGCCAGCTGCGCAGGGATAGACACTGAAGCTTTCTTT. This gives the protein CASCAGIDTEAFF. Drawing the rest from reference TRBV25-1 and TRBJ1-1, the complete variable domain is EADIYQTPRYLVIGTGKKITLECSQTMGHDKMYWYQQDPGMELHLIHYSYGVNSTEKGDLSSESTVSRIRTEHFPLTLESARPSHTSQYLCASCAGIDTEAFFGQGTRLTVV.

The V call is TRBV5-3, the J call TRBJ1-1; perhaps TRBD1 as D (5 bases). TRBV5-3 is an ORF, with its function uncertain. Trimming pared 3 bases from V and 6 bases from J, leaving 18 bases between. The CDR3 totals 15 residues. The DNA of the CDR3 is TGTGCCAGAAGCTCACTCCCCCCAGGGAATCCTGAAGCTTTCTTT. Protein: CARSSLPPGNPEAFF.

The chain has TRBV5-1 and TRBJ2-5; no clear D. The CDR3 is 13 residues long. V lost 2 bases to trimming and J lost 5 bases, with 10 bases between them. Looked up from germline, CDR1 is SGHRS and CDR2 is YFSETQ. The CDR3 region is CASSLALKETQYF. CDR3 DNA: TGCGCCAGCAGCTTAGCCCTAAAGGAGACCCAGTACTTC.

This clone has just a few counts. The chain uses TRBV6-1 and TRBJ2-2, with a possible D match to TRBD2 (6 bases). The ends were cut back, 5 bases at V and 0 bases at J, with 10 bases in the middle. There are 15 residues in the CDR3. Germline lookup yields CDR1 MNHNS and CDR2 SASEGT. The CDR3 loop reads CASSLGLPNTGELFF. CDR3 bases: TGTGCCAGCAGTTTGGGACTCCCGAACACCGGGGAGCTGTTTTTT.

This clone was seen a handful of times. The CDR3 region has the DNA TGTGCCATCGGCGGGAGGGCCAACACCGGGGAGCTGTTTTTT. Translating it yields CAIGGRANTGELFF. The rearrangement joins TRBV10-3 to TRBJ2-2; 9 bases align to TRBD2. Germline values: CDR1 ENHRY, CDR2 SYGVKD. The length of the CDR3 is 14 residues. The junction had 3 bases not matched to a gene; V was cut back by 8 bases and J by 2 bases.

The chain combines TRBV7-9 with TRBJ2-7; perhaps TRBD1 as D (6 bases). The CDR3 runs to 14 residues. The ends were cut back, 0 bases at V and 2 bases at J, with 8 bases in the middle. The germline V gene encodes CDR1 SEHNR and CDR2 FQNEAQ (reference sequence). CDR3 loop: CASSLADSTYEQYF. The DNA for the CDR3 is TGTGCCAGCAGCTTAGCGGACAGTACCTACGAGCAGTACTTC.